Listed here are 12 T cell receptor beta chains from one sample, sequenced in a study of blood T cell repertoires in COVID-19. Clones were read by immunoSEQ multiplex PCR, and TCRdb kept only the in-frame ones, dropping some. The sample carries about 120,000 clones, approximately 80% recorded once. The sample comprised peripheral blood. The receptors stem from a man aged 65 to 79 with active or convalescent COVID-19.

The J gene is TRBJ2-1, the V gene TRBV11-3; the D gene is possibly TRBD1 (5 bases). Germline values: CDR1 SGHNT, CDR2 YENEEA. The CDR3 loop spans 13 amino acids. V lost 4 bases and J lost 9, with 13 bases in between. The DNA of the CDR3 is TGTGCCAGCAGCTGGGGCAGTTCTATTGAGCAGTTCTTC. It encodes CASSWGSSIEQFF.

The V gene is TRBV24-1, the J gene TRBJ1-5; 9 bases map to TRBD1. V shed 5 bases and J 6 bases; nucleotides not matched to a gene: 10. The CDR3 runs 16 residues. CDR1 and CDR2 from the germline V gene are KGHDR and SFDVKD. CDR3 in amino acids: CATSGEDRGGCQPQHF. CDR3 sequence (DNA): TGTGCCACCAGTGGGGAGGACAGGGGAGGATGTCAGCCCCAGCATTTT.

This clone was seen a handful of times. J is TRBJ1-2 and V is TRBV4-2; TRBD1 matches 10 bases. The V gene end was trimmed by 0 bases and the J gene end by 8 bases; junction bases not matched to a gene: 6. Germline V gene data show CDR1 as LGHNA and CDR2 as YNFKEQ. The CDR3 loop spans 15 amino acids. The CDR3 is CASSQETGGAQGYTF. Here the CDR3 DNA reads TGTGCCAGCAGCCAAGAGACAGGGGGCGCTCAGGGCTACACCTTC.

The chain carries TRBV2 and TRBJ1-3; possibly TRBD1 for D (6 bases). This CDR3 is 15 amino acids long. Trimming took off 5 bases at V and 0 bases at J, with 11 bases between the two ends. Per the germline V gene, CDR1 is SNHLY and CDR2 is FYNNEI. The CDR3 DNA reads TGTGCCAGCAGTCCTCAGGGGAGCTCTGGAAACACCATATATTTT. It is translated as CASSPQGSSGNTIYF.

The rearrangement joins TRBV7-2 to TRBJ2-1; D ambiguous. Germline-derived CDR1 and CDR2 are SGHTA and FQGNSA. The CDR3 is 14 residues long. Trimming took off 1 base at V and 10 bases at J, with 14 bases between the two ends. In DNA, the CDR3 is TGTGCCAGCAGCTTAGGTGGTAGCCTCAAGGAGCAGTTCTTC. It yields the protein CASSLGGSLKEQFF.

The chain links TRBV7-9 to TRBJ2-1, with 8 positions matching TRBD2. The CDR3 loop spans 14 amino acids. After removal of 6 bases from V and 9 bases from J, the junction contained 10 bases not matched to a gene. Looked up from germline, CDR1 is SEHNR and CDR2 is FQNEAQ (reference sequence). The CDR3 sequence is CASRDGRARGEQFF. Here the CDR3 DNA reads TGTGCCAGCAGAGACGGGAGGGCAAGAGGTGAGCAGTTCTTC. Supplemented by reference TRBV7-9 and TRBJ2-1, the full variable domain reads DTGVSQNPRHKITKRGQNVTFRCDPISEHNRLYWYRQTLGQGPEFLTYFQNEAQLEKSRLLSDRFSAERPKGSFSTLEIQRTEQGDSAMYLCASRDGRARGEQFFGPGTRLTVL.

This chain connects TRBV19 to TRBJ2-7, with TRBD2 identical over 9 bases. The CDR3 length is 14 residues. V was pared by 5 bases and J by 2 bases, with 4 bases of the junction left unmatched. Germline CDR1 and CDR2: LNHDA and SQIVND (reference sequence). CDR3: CASSFGGRAYEQYF. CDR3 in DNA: TGTGCCAGTAGTTTTGGCGGGAGGGCCTACGAGCAGTACTTC.

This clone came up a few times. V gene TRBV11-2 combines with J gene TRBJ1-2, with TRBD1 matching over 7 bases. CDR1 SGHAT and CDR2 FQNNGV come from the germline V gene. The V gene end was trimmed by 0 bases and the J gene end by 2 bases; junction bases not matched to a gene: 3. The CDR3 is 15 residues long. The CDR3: CASSLEGGSNYGYTF. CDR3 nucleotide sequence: TGTGCCAGCAGCTTAGAAGGGGGCTCGAACTATGGCTACACCTTC.

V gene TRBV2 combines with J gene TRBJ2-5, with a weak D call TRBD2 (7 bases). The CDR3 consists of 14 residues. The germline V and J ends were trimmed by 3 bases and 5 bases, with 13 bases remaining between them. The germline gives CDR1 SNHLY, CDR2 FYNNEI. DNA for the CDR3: TGTGCCAGCAGTGACTCCAGGGGAGGGGAGACCCAGTACTTC. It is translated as CASSDSRGGETQYF.

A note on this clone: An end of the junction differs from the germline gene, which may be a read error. CDR3 amino acids: CAISGRLRRDVADTQYF. In DNA form, the CDR3 reads TGTGCCATCAGCGGACGACTAAGGAGGGATGTTGCAGATACGCAGTATTTT. The gene calls are TRBV15 and TRBJ2-3; a weak D match, TRBD2 (6 bases). This CDR3 has 17 amino acids. From germline, CDR1 is LNHNV and CDR2 YYDKDF (reference sequence).

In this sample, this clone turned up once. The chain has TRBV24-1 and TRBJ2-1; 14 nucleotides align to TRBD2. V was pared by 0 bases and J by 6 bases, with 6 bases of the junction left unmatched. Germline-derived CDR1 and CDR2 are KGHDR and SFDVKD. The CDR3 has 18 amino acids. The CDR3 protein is CATSDLQGTSGRGNEQFF. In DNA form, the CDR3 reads TGTGCCACCAGTGATTTGCAGGGGACTAGCGGGAGAGGCAATGAGCAGTTCTTC.

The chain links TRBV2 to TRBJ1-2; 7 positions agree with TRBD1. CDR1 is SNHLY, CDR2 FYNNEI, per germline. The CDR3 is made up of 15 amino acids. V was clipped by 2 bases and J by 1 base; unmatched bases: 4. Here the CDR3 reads CASSEHQGGNYGYTF. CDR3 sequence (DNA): TGTGCCAGCAGTGAACACCAGGGGGGTAACTATGGCTACACCTTC.